The rows below give T cell receptor beta chains drawn from one sample of a study of post-analysis software for immune sequencing data. From the PCR reads, TCRdb called clonotypes with MiXCR, one entry per CDR3 protein. The sample records roughly 800,000 distinct CDR3 sequences, 25% to 30% being singletons. Sequenced material: blood. Source of these receptors: a girl aged 10-17 years with multiple sclerosis. The CDR3 runs from the conserved cysteine through the conserved F or W. A D gene is named only where the DNA matches it firmly. Clone size is stated in some rows and not others, as once, few, many or a class when expanded.

v_gene,abundance,j_gene,d_gene,CDR3nt,CDR3aa
TRBV29-1,many,TRBJ1-2,-,TGCAGCGTTGACTTAACGGGCAACTATGGCTACACCTTC,CSVDLTGNYGYTF
TRBV14,once,TRBJ2-5,TRBD2,TGTGCCAGCAGCCTAACCGGACTAGCGGGAGTCCAGTACTTC,CASSLTGLAGVQYF
TRBV28,-,TRBJ2-7,TRBD2,TGTGCCAGCAGTTCCTTCGCTAGCGGGAACCACGAGCAGTACTTC,CASSSFASGNHEQYF
TRBV20-1,-,TRBJ2-1,-,TGCAGTGCTAGAGATCTTTCTAGCGCCTACAATGAGCAGTTCTTC,CSARDLSSAYNEQFF
TRBV11-2,-,TRBJ1-5,TRBD1,TGTGCCAGCAGAAGGACAGGGGAGAGGGGACAGCCCCAGCATTTT,CASRRTGERGQPQHF
TRBV7-2,once,TRBJ2-3,-,TGTGCCAGCACGCAAGTCGGCACAGATACGCAGTATTTT,CASTQVGTDTQYF
TRBV24-1,few,TRBJ2-5,-,TGTGCCACCAGTGATTTTTTTGGTGAGCAGTACTTC,CATSDFFGEQYF
TRBV10-1,-,TRBJ2-7,-,TGCGCCAGCCCGATGAAACGAATACGGCGCAGGTGGCCTGTGAGGGCCTACGAGCAGTACTTC,CASPMKRIRRRWPVRAYEQYF
TRBV7-9,-,TRBJ2-3,-,TGTGCCAGCAGCTTAATCCGGGGCGCTAGAGATACGCAGTATTTT,CASSLIRGARDTQYF
TRBV9,few,TRBJ2-1,-,TGTGCCAGCAGCGTAGCCGGTGCGTCCTACAATGAGCAGTTCTTC,CASSVAGASYNEQFF
TRBV20-1,few,TRBJ1-6,-,TGCAGTGCCCTAGCCCGGGGGATTGGCAATTCACCCCTCCACTTT,CSALARGIGNSPLHF
TRBV28,-,TRBJ1-1,-,TGTGCCAGCACCCAGAGGGGAAACACTGAAGCTTTCTTT,CASTQRGNTEAFF
TRBV13,-,TRBJ1-1,-,TGTGCCAGCAGCCCAGTGGAGTACACTGAAGCTTTCTTT,CASSPVEYTEAFF
TRBV5-8,few,TRBJ2-3,-,TGTGCCAGCAGTTGGGTTAGTTCCCTTATCACAGATACGCAGTATTTT,CASSWVSSLITDTQYF
TRBV10-3,-,TRBJ1-6,-,TGTGCCATCAGTGAGGGATCACCCCTCCACTTT,CAISEGSPLHF
TRBV7-2,few,TRBJ1-2,-,TGTGCCAGCAGCGGAACCGGGACGGGCTATGGCTACACCTTC,CASSGTGTGYGYTF
TRBV28,few,TRBJ2-7,TRBD2,TGTGCCAGCAGTTCCCATCTAGCGGGAGCGTCCCACGAGCAGTACTTC,CASSSHLAGASHEQYF
TRBV7-2,few,TRBJ2-7,-,TGTGCCAGCAGCTTTAATGGCGAGCAGTACTTC,CASSFNGEQYF
TRBV20-1,few,TRBJ2-3,TRBD1,TGCAGTGCAACAGGGGTCGGCACAGATACGCAGTATTTT,CSATGVGTDTQYF
TRBV15,-,TRBJ2-3,TRBD1,TGTGCCACCAGCAGAGGACAGGGGAACGCAGATACGCAGTATTTT,CATSRGQGNADTQYF
TRBV7-2,-,TRBJ2-5,-,TGTGCCAGCAGCCCCCCGGGGAGGAAAAAAGAGACCCAGTACTTC,CASSPPGRKKETQYF
TRBV29-1,few,TRBJ1-1,TRBD1,TGCAGCGCCGGGACAGCAAACACTGAAGCTTTCTTT,CSAGTANTEAFF
TRBV20-1,once,TRBJ2-3,-,TGCAGTGCTAGATCCCTAGCCGAATCCACAGATACGCAGTATTTT,CSARSLAESTDTQYF
TRBV12-3/TRBV12-4,once,TRBJ2-5,-,TGTGCCAGCAGTTTAAGGCGACCCGGCCAAGAGACCCAGTACTTC,CASSLRRPGQETQYF
TRBV20-1,few,TRBJ2-5,-,TGCAGTGCCCCAAACAGGGTTGGGATCCAAGAGACCCAGTACTTC,CSAPNRVGIQETQYF
TRBV12-3/TRBV12-4,-,TRBJ2-5,-,TGTGCCAGCAGTTTAGGGGGCAGGCAGAGAGGAGACGAGGAGTACTTC,CASSLGGRQRGDEEYF
TRBV6-2/TRBV6-3,-,TRBJ1-1,TRBD1,TGTGCCAGCAGTGCCCACTCCGGGACAGGGGGCCGGAACACTGAAGCTTTCTTT,CASSAHSGTGGRNTEAFF
TRBV7-2,-,TRBJ2-7,-,TGTGCCAGCAGCTTAGCGCCGGGACCATTAATTTACGAGCAGTACTTC,CASSLAPGPLIYEQYF